In this sample, the clone carrying this TCR beta chain turned up a few times. Libraries were prepared by immunoSEQ multiplex PCR; TCRdb keeps only in-frame clonotypes and omits some of them. The sample lists 60,000 or so clones, around 80% seen once, with around 4.6% in the top ten. The source of the sample is a study of PD-L1 blockade in urothelial cancer. Study-level information: Of prior chemotherapy regimens, patients had received between 0 and 3. Samples of blood were analyzed 3 weeks (second dose) and 6 weeks after treatment start.

Germline V gene sequence: CDR1 SNHLY, CDR2 FYNNEI. This CDR3 has 16 residues. V lost 3 bases to trimming and J lost 8 bases, with 19 bases between them. Sequencing used PBMCs, obtained around atezolizumab (anti-PD-L1) treatment. The origin of this receptor is a man between 65 and 85 years old with urothelial cancer. The chain joins TRBV2 to TRBJ1-4; D is possibly TRBD1 (5 bases). The CDR3 loop reads CASSESDKLEDEKLFF. The CDR3 bases are TGTGCCAGCAGTGAGTCGGACAAGCTAGAGGACGAAAAACTGTTTTTT. The entire variable domain, with the rest obtained from reference TRBV2 and TRBJ1-4, is as follows: EPEVTQTPSHQVTQMGQEVILRCVPISNHLYFYWYRQILGQKVEFLVSFYNNEISEKSEIFDDQFSVERPDGSNFTLKIRSTKLEDSAMYFCASSESDKLEDEKLFFGSGTQLSVL.